Relative to its sample, the clone carrying this TCR beta chain is medium-sized. Its specificity is not known. The germline V gene has CDR1 SGHAT and CDR2 FQNNGV. CDR3 length equals 13 residues. V lost 5 bases, J lost 3 bases, and 10 bases lay in between. This entry belongs to a study of vaccination and CD4 T cells after COVID-19. Findings of the study overall: There was no significant change from 21 to 38 median reactive clonotypes.

Treatment meaning: approximately 9-day PBMC culture with coronavirus spike peptide pools or control peptides (ViraFEST assay). From the unexposed donor, CD4+ T cells were collected ahead of the COVID-19 pandemic (2011-2018). An Oncomine TCR Beta short-read assay was used to sequence the DNA from cultured CD4+ T cells. One entry per CDR3 protein results from TCRdb running MiXCR on the PCR reads. The data show several thousand distinct CDR3 sequences, more than 25% seen once. Sequenced sample: CD4+ T cells from blood, cultured in vitro. This rearrangement joins TRBV11-2 to TRBJ1-2; D is uncertain. This TCR was sampled from a human donor in good health. CDR3 residues: CASSLTEHYGYTF. CDR3 in DNA: TGTGCCAGCAGCCTCACAGAGCACTATGGCTACACCTTC.